The clone carrying this TCR beta chain was detected many times. Unique molecular identifiers were used to barcode this TCRbeta library. In TCRdb, the PCR reads were re-called with MiXCR into one record per CDR3 protein. Of around 300,000 distinct CDR3 sequences listed, roughly 10% were seen once; the top ten hold 23%. This sample was taken from a study of T-cell reconstitution after alpha-beta-depleted transplantation in children. V was clipped by 3 bases and J by 7 bases, with 14 bases between them. Germline values: CDR1 SGHRS, CDR2 YFSETQ. The CDR3 covers 14 residues. This specimen consisted of peripheral blood, obtained 180 days after TCRalphabeta/CD19-depleted stem cell transplant. The gene calls are TRBV5-1 and TRBJ2-1; D perhaps matches TRBD2 (6 bases). The TCR comes from a male patient aged 2-9 years who had a stem cell transplant for chronic granulomatous disease, so the T cells may come from the graft donor. CDR3 DNA sequence: TGCGCCAGCAGCTCCCCCCGGGGGAGGAATGAGCAGTTCTTC. Its translation is CASSSPRGRNEQFF.